Below are 5 T cell receptor beta chains sequenced from a single sample in a study of response to subunit inactivated influenza vaccine (dated by TCRdb to the late 2010s). The receptor library was made with RT-PCR. TCRdb shows the sequencer as Illumina HiSeq 2500. The public reads were quality trimmed at Q25 with fastp and then assembled into clones with MiXCR by TCRdb, keeping productive beta chains. Rows with one shared CDR3 protein collapse into an entry with the most common genes and DNA. The sample has about 830,000 distinct CDR3 sequences on record, around 20% of them singletons. The ten largest account for approximately 10% of the sample. This specimen consisted of PBMCs from blood, obtained about 5 days after vaccination. Every receptor here comes from a man over 45 who received an inactivated influenza vaccine. Donor details come from another sample of the same person, matched by shared clones.

J is TRBJ2-3 and V is TRBV6-2 or TRBV6-3, with no clear D. The V gene lost 2 bases and the J gene lost 2 bases, with 11 bases spanning the gap. The CDR3 is 15 amino acids. Per the germline V gene, CDR1 is MNHEY and CDR2 is SVGEGT. CDR3 sequence reads: CASSYGQRFTDTQYF. The CDR3, as DNA: TGTGCCAGCAGTTACGGTCAGCGATTCACAGATACGCAGTATTTT.

V is TRBV14 and J is TRBJ1-1; 7 nucleotides match TRBD1. The length of the CDR3 is 14 residues. The germline gives CDR1 SGHDN, CDR2 FVKESK. Trimming removed 1 base from V and 4 bases from J; junction bases left unmatched: 3. CDR3 in DNA: TGTGCCAGCAGCCAAGCTAACAGGGGCACTGAAGCTTTCTTT. The encoded protein is CASSQANRGTEAFF.

The CDR3 loop is CATSDSAFGGELFF. Written as DNA, the CDR3 is TGTGCCACCAGTGATTCAGCTTTTGGCGGGGAGCTGTTTTTT. The genes are TRBV24-1 and TRBJ2-2; D uncertain. This CDR3 spans 14 amino acids. CDR1 is KGHDR and CDR2 is SFDVKD in the germline V gene. V lost 2 bases and J lost 7, with 10 bases in between.

A few counts support this clonotype. The chain is built from TRBV10-3 and TRBJ2-7; 7 bases line up with TRBD1. Germline CDR1 is ENHRY and CDR2 is SYGVKD. After removal of 4 bases from V and 5 bases from J, the junction contained 14 bases not matched to a gene. This CDR3 is built from 16 residues. In DNA form, the CDR3 reads TGTGCCATCAGTGGGACAGGACCGGGACAGCACCACGAGCAGTACTTC. Amino acids: CAISGTGPGQHHEQYF.

In its sample, this clonotype was seen a few times. The rearrangement joins TRBV7-9 to TRBJ2-1; possibly TRBD2 for D (6 bases). Germline-derived CDR1 and CDR2 are SEHNR and FQNEAQ (reference sequence). V was clipped by 2 bases and J by 5 bases, with 10 bases between them. This CDR3 has 14 residues. The DNA for the CDR3 is TGTGCCAGCAGCTTAAGTTGGAGGGACAATGAGCAGTTCTTC. As protein: CASSLSWRDNEQFF. The full variable domain, in which reference TRBV7-9 and TRBJ2-1 provide the parts outside the CDR3, is DTGVSQNPRHKITKRGQNVTFRCDPISEHNRLYWYRQTLGQGPEFLTYFQNEAQLEKSRLLSDRFSAERPKGSFSTLEIQRTEQGDSAMYLCASSLSWRDNEQFFGPGTRLTVL.